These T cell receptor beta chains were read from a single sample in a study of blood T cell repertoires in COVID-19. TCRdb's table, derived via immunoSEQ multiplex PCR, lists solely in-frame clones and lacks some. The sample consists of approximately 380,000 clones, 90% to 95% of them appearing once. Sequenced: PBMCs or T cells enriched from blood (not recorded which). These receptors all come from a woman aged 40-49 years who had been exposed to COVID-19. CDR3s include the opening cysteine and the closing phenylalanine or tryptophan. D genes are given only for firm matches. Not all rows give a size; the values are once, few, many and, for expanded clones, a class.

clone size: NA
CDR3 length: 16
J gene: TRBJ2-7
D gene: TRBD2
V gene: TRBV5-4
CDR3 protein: CASSLESGRATYEQYF
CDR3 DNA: TGTGCCAGCAGCTTGGAAAGCGGGAGGGCCACCTACGAGCAGTACTTC

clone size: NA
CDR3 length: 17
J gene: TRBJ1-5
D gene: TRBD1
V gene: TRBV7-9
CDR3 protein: CASSPDYGTVDGQPQHF
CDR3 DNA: TGTGCCAGCAGCCCAGATTATGGGACAGTGGATGGTCAGCCCCAGCATTTT

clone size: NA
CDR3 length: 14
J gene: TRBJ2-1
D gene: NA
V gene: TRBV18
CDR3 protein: CASSGVYGGGEQFF
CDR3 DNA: TGTGCCAGCTCAGGGGTATACGGGGGAGGTGAGCAGTTCTTC

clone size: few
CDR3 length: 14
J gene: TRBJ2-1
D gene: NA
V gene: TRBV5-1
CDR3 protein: CASSQGHRDNEQFF
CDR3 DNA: TGCGCCAGCAGCCAGGGACATAGGGACAATGAGCAGTTCTTC

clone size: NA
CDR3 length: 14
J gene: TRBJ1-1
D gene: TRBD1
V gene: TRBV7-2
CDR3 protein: CASSPGGTNTEAFF
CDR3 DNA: TGTGCCAGCAGCCCAGGGGGTACGAACACTGAAGCTTTCTTT

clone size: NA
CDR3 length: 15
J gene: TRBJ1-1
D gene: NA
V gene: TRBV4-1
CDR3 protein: CASSQPDRPNTEAFF
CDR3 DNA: TGCGCCAGCAGCCAACCCGACAGACCGAACACTGAAGCTTTCTTT

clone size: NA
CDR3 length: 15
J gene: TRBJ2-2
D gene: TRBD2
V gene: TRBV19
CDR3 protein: CASSSPGLATGELFF
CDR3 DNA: TGTGCCAGTAGTTCCCCGGGACTAGCGACCGGGGAGCTGTTTTTT

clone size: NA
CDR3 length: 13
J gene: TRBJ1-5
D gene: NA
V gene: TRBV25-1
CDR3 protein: CASSESQGGPQHF
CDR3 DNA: TGTGCCAGCAGTGAATCCCAGGGAGGGCCCCAGCATTTT

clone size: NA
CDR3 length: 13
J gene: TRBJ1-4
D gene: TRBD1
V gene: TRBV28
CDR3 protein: CASKQGTHEKLFF
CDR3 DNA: TGTGCCAGCAAACAGGGGACGCATGAAAAACTGTTTTTT

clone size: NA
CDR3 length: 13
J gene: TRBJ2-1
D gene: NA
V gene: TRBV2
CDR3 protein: CASSEAAYNEQFF
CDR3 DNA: TGTGCCAGCAGTGAGGCTGCCTACAATGAGCAGTTCTTC

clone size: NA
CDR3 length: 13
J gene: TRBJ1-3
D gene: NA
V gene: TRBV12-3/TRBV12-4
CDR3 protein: CASSGGSGNTIYF
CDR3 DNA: TGTGCCAGCAGCGGGGGCTCTGGAAACACCATATATTTT

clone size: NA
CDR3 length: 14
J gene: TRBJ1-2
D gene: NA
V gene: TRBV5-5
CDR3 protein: CASSAELGDYGYTF
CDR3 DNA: TGTGCCAGCAGCGCCGAACTAGGAGACTATGGCTACACCTTC

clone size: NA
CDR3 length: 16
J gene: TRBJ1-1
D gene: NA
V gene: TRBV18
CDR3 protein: CASSPPTGGLNTEAFF
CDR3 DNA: TGTGCCAGCTCACCACCTACCGGGGGACTGAACACTGAAGCTTTCTTT

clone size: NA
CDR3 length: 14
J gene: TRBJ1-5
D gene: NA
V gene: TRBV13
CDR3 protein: CASSFGGNNQPQHF
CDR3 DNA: TGTGCCAGCAGCTTCGGGGGGAACAATCAGCCCCAGCATTTT

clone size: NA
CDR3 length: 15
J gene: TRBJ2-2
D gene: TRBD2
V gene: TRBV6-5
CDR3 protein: CATHLDLAGAGELFF
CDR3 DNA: TGTGCCACGCACTTGGACCTAGCGGGAGCCGGGGAGCTGTTTTTT

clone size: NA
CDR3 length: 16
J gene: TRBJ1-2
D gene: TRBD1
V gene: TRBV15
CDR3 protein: CATSRAGTGGVYGYTF
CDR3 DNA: TGTGCCACCAGCAGAGCCGGGACAGGGGGCGTGTATGGCTACACCTTC

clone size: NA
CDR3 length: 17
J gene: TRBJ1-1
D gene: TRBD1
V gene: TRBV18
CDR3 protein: CASSRNGQGSIGTEAFF
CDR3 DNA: TGTGCCAGCTCACGGAATGGACAGGGATCTATAGGGACTGAAGCTTTCTTT

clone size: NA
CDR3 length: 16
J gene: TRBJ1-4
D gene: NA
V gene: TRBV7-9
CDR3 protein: CASSLAGGPINEKLFF
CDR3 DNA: TGTGCCAGCAGCTTGGCGGGGGGACCGATTAATGAAAAACTGTTTTTT

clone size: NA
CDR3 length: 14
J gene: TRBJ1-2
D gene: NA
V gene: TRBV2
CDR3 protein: CASNRESMQDGYTF
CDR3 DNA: TGTGCCAGCAACAGGGAAAGCATGCAGGATGGCTACACCTTC

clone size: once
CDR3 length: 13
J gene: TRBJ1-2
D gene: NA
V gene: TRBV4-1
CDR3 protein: CASSQEWGSGYTF
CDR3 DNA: TGCGCCAGCAGCCAGGAGTGGGGCTCTGGCTACACCTTC

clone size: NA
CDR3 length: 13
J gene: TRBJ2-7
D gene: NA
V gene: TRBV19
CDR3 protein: CASSILGTYEQYF
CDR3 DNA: TGTGCCAGTAGTATCCTGGGGACATACGAGCAGTACTTC

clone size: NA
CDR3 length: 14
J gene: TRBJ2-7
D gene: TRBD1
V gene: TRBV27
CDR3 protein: CASSPTGSVNEQYF
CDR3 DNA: TGTGCCAGCAGTCCGACAGGGAGCGTCAACGAGCAGTACTTC